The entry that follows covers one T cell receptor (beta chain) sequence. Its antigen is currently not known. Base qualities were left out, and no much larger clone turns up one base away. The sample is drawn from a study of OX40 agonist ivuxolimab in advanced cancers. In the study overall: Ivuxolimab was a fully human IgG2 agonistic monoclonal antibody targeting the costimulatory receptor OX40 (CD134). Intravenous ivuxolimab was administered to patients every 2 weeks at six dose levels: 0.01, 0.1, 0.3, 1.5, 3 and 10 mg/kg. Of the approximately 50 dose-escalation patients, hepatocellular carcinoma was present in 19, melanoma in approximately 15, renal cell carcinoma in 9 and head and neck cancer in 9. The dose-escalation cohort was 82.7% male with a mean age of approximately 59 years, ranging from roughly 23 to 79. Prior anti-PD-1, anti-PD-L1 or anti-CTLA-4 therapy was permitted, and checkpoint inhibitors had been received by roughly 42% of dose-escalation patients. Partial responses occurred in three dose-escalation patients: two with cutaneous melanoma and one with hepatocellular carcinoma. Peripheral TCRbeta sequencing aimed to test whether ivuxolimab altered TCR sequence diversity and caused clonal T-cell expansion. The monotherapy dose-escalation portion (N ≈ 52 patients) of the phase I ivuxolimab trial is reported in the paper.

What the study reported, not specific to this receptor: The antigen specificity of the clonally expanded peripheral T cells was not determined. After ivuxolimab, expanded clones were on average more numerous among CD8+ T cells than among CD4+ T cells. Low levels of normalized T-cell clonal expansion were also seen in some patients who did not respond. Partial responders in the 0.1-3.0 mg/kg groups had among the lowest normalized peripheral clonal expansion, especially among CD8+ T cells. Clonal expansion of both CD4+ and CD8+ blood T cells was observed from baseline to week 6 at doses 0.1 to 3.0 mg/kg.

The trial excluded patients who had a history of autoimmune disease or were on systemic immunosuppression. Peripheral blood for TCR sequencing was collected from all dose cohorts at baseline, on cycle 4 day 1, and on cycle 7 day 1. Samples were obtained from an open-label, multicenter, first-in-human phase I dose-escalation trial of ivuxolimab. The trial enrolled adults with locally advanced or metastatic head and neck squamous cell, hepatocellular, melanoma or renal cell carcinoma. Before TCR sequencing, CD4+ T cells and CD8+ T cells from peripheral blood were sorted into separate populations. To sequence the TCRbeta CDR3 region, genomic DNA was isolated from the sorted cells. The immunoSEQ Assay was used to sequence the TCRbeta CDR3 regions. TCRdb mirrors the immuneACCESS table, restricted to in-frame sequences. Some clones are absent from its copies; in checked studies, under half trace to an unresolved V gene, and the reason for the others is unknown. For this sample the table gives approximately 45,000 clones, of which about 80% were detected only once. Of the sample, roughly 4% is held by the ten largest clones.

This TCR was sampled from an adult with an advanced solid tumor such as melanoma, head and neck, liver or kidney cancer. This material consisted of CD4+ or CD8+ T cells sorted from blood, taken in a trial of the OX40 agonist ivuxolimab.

This receptor has the CDR3 CASNRGNEKLFF. The sequenced DNA: TGTGCCAGCAATAGGGGTAATGAAAAACTGTTTTTT. The rearrangement joined TRBV25-1 to TRBJ1-4; TRBD1 is possibly the D segment (5 matching bases). The CDR3 runs 12 residues from the cysteine to the phenylalanine. Only the CDR3 region is kept as DNA, spanning 36 bases read in frame from base 1. The CDR1 and CDR2 encoded by the germline V gene are MGHDK and SYGVNS. V sheds 7 bases and J sheds 4 bases, leaving 7 bases between their ends.